Here is one TCR beta chain with its context. Its antigen is not known. The sample belongs to a study of T cell responses to AZD1222 COVID-19 vaccine. The study's findings and limits: Reportedly, close to half of spike-specific TCRs are directed against unmutated variant regions. Seropositivity was recorded at baseline in only 6 or 7 AZD1222 recipients. Regions 160-218 and 743-854 dominated among vaccine-associated CD4 TCRs spanning spike.

J gave up 3 bases and V 6 bases, and 7 bases lay outside the gene matches. The CDR3 loop spans 15 amino acids. Germline assignment: CDR1 MRHNA and CDR2 SNTAGT. Only in-frame clones appear in the TCRdb table, and some are missing; sequencing was by immunoSEQ multiplex PCR. The data hold under 200,000 clones, with 94% observed a single time. The V and J genes are TRBV6-4 and TRBJ2-5; 10 bases match TRBD2. The material sequenced was peripheral blood, taken on day 0 of AZD1222 vaccination. The TCR sequence derives from an adult in good health. For the CDR3, the DNA is TGTGCCAGCAGACCGGGACTAGCGCCAGAAGAGACCCAGTACTTC. Its translation: CASRPGLAPEETQYF.